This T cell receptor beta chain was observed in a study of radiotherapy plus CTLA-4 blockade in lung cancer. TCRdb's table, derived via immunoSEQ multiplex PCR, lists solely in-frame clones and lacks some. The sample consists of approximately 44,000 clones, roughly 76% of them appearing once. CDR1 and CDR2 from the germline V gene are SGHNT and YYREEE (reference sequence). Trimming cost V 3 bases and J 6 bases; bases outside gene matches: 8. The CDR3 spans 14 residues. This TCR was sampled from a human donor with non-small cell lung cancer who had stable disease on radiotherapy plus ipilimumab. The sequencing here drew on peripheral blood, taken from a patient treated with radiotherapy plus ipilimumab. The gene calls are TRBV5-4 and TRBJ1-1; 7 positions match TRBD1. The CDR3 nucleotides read TGTGCCAGCAGCTCCACAGGGGATTTGGCTGAAGCTTTCTTT. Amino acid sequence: CASSSTGDLAEAFF.